Below, 9 T cell receptor beta chains from the same sample are listed, as sequenced in a study of T cell changes during pregnancy in multiple sclerosis. Some clones are missing from TCRdb's copy, which holds only in-frame ones; the method was immunoSEQ multiplex PCR. The sample lists more than 90,000 clones, around 90% occurring once. Specimen: peripheral blood, collected in the first trimester of pregnancy. The receptor set was obtained from a female donor with multiple sclerosis, enrolled in a pregnancy study.

The CDR3 loop is CASSQIAVTYEQYF. DNA for the CDR3: TGTGCCAGCAGCCAAATAGCGGTTACCTACGAGCAGTACTTC. The chain combines TRBV2 with TRBJ2-7; possibly TRBD2 for D (6 bases). With 6 bases removed from V and 2 bases from J, the gap between germline ends came to 14 bases. The germline V gene encodes CDR1 SNHLY and CDR2 FYNNEI. This CDR3 has 14 residues.

The CDR3 DNA reads as TGTGCCAGTAACCCTCGACAGGGTGCCTACAATGAGCAGTTCTTC. This codes for CASNPRQGAYNEQFF. The V call is TRBV19, the J call TRBJ2-1, with 7 bases that match TRBD1. Germline assignment: CDR1 LNHDA and CDR2 SQIVND (reference sequence). V was pared by 7 bases and J by 2 bases, with 8 bases of the junction left unmatched. The CDR3 runs 15 residues.

The V gene is TRBV2, the J gene TRBJ1-2; D ambiguous. The CDR3 is 10 residues long. Germline V gene sequence: CDR1 SNHLY, CDR2 FYNNEI. Trimming left V 5 bases short and J 8 bases short, with 6 bases between. The CDR3 reads CASSRWGYTF. The CDR3 DNA sequence: TGTGCCAGCAGTCGGTGGGGCTACACCTTC.

This chain connects TRBV14 to TRBJ1-4, with 8 bases that match TRBD1. CDR3 size: 15 residues. Germline V gene data show CDR1 as SGHDN and CDR2 as FVKESK. Trimming removed 3 bases from V and 7 bases from J; junction bases left unmatched: 7. As DNA, the CDR3 is TGTGCCAGCAGCCACCTGGGGGGACAGGCTGAAAAACTGTTTTTT. Translating it yields CASSHLGGQAEKLFF.

The chain has TRBV28 and TRBJ2-7, with D possibly being TRBD1 (6 bases). Germline V gene lookup returns CDR1 MDHEN and CDR2 SYDVKM. Deletions cut 6 bases from V and 1 base from J, with 10 bases between. The CDR3 length is 13 residues. DNA of the CDR3: TGTGCCAGCAGGCCTGGACAGTCCTACGAGCAGTACTTC. It codes for CASRPGQSYEQYF.

The V and J genes are TRBV6-1 and TRBJ2-7; 9 bases align to TRBD1. V gave up 3 bases and J gave up 3 bases; unmatched junction bases: 6. Germline V CDR1 and CDR2: MNHNS, SASEGT. CDR3 length: 15 residues. CDR3 in amino acids: CASSDLGTGYYEQYF. The CDR3 DNA is TGTGCCAGCAGTGACCTCGGGACAGGGTACTACGAGCAGTACTTC.

The chain combines TRBV6-1 with TRBJ1-2; a weak D match, TRBD1 (5 bases). CDR3 length equals 15 residues. In germline, CDR1 is MNHNS, CDR2 SASEGT. The ends were cut back, 0 bases at V and 4 bases at J, with 12 bases in the middle. CDR3 DNA sequence: TGTGCCAGCAGTGAAGCGATTTGGGGGGGCTATGGCTACACCTTC. Protein: CASSEAIWGGYGYTF.

This chain links TRBV5-4 with TRBJ1-1; D might be TRBD1 (5 bases). This CDR3 spans 16 amino acids. Germline assignment: CDR1 SGHNT and CDR2 YYREEE (reference sequence). V shed 1 base and J shed 6 bases, with 19 bases lying between them. The CDR3 DNA reads TGTGCCAGCAGCTTGAGCCAGGGTCCCGGGGGTGCTGAAGCTTTCTTT. It specifies CASSLSQGPGGAEAFF.

CDR3 loop: CASSSIGDREAFF. The CDR3, as DNA: TGTGCCAGCAGCTCCATCGGGGACAGGGAAGCTTTCTTT. The rearrangement joins TRBV5-5 to TRBJ1-1, with 8 bases aligning to TRBD1. The trim removed 3 bases at V and 8 bases at J, leaving 6 bases unmatched. CDR1 and CDR2 from the germline V gene are SGHKS and YYEKEE (reference sequence). This CDR3 is built from 13 residues.